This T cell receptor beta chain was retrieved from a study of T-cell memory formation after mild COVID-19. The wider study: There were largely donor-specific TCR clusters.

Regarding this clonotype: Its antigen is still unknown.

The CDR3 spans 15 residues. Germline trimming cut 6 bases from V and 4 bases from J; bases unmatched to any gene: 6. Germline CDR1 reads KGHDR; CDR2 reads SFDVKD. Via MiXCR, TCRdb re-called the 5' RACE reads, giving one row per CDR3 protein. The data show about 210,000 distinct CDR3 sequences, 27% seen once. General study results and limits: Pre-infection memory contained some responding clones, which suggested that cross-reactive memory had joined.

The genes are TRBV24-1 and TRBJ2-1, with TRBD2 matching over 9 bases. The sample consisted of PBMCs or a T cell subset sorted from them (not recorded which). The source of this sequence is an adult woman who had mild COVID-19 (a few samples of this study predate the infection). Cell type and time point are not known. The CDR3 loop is CATSFVTSGYNEQFF. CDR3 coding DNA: TGTGCCACCAGTTTTGTGACTAGCGGATACAATGAGCAGTTCTTC.